The 20 T cell receptor beta chains below all came from one sample that was sequenced in a study of CD8 T cells in Susac syndrome. Roughly 0.45 to 1 ug RNA was reverse transcribed with random hexamers. In TCRdb, the immunoSEQ multiplex PCR reads were re-called with MiXCR into one record per CDR3 protein. The sample records more than 20,000 distinct CDR3 sequences, 93% being singletons. Sequenced: CD8+ T cells from PBMCs. The source is a human donor in good health.

This chain connects TRBV29-1 to TRBJ2-1, with no clear D. Trimming cost V 2 bases and J 3 bases, with 5 bases left between them. The CDR3 length is 12 residues. CDR1 and CDR2 from the germline V gene are SQVTM and ANQGSEA. This chain's CDR3 is CSVERDYNEQFF. The CDR3 DNA sequence: TGCAGCGTTGAACGAGACTACAATGAGCAGTTCTTC.

The chain carries TRBV4-3 and TRBJ1-3; D is perhaps TRBD1 (5 bases). This CDR3 contains 17 residues. The germline gives CDR1 LGHNA, CDR2 YSLEER. V gave up 0 bases and J gave up 0 bases, with 12 bases separating them. The CDR3: CASSQDPAGLSGNTIYF. In nucleotides, the CDR3 is TGCGCCAGCAGCCAAGATCCGGCAGGGCTCTCTGGAAACACCATATATTTT.

The chain carries TRBV6-2 or TRBV6-3 and TRBJ2-7; 9 nucleotides match TRBD1. This CDR3 region has 13 residues. Germline CDR1 MNHEY, CDR2 SVGEGT. The J segment lost 3 bases and the V segment lost 9 bases, leaving 6 bases of the junction unmatched. CDR3 in amino acids: CASGTGIIYEQYF. CDR3 nucleotide sequence: TGTGCCAGTGGGACAGGGATTATCTACGAGCAGTACTTC.

This chain links TRBV28 with TRBJ1-5, with a weak D call TRBD1 (5 bases). V shed 5 bases and J shed 5 bases, with 16 bases lying between them. The germline gives CDR1 MDHEN, CDR2 SYDVKM. This CDR3 region has 15 residues. The CDR3 region is CASSPTGTVDQPQHF. The DNA for the CDR3 is TGTGCCAGCAGTCCCACCGGGACCGTCGATCAGCCCCAGCATTTT.

The J gene is TRBJ1-4, the V gene TRBV23-1; D might be TRBD1 (6 bases). TRBV23-1 counts as an open reading frame of uncertain function. This CDR3 has 17 residues. V gave up 0 bases and J gave up 8 bases, with 19 bases separating them. This CDR3 reads CASSQSSRTVIYEKLFF. DNA of the CDR3: TGCGCCAGCAGTCAATCGAGCCGGACAGTAATTTACGAAAAACTGTTTTTT.

J is TRBJ2-5 and V is TRBV12-3 or TRBV12-4; 8 bases are shared with TRBD1. The ends lost 3 bases at V and 4 bases at J; junction bases unmatched: 7. The CDR3 runs to 15 residues. CDR3 sequence reads: CASSFTGGGGETQYF. For the CDR3, the DNA is TGTGCCAGCAGTTTCACAGGGGGTGGAGGAGAGACCCAGTACTTC.

CDR3 DNA sequence: TGTGCCAGCAGTTACATGGTTCAGGGCACCGGGGAGCTGTTTTTT. Encoded protein: CASSYMVQGTGELFF. The chain links TRBV6-5 to TRBJ2-2; weak D call: TRBD1 (5 bases). V was pared by 2 bases and J by 4 bases, with 11 bases between. Per germline, CDR1 MNHEY and CDR2 SVGAGI. The CDR3 is 15 residues long.

This chain connects TRBV11-2 to TRBJ1-5, with D perhaps matching TRBD1 (5 bases). Germline loops: CDR1 SGHAT, CDR2 FQNNGV. The CDR3 runs to 23 residues. Trimming took 0 bases from V and 3 from J, leaving 33 bases between them. CDR3 sequence: CASSLDPRPARVFAGGDNQPQHF. CDR3 DNA: TGTGCCAGCAGCTTAGACCCCAGACCCGCAAGAGTTTTCGCGGGAGGGGACAATCAGCCCCAGCATTTT.

The gene calls are TRBV7-9 and TRBJ2-5; D gene ambiguous. This CDR3 has 11 amino acids. V gave up 8 bases and J gave up 2 bases, with 6 bases separating them. Germline V CDR1 and CDR2: SEHNR, FQNEAQ (reference sequence). CDR3 in DNA: TGTGCCAGCGCGGTACAAGAGACCCAGTACTTC. This codes for CASAVQETQYF.

V gene TRBV27 combines with J gene TRBJ1-2, with TRBD1 as a possible D gene (5 bases). V shed 0 bases and J shed 3 bases, with 5 bases lying between them. In germline, CDR1 is MNHEY, CDR2 SMNVEV (reference sequence). This CDR3 contains 13 residues. In DNA form, the CDR3 reads TGTGCCAGCAGTTTATCCAGGGACTATGGCTACACCTTC. Its translation: CASSLSRDYGYTF.

The chain uses TRBV12-5 and TRBJ2-7, with a tentative D call TRBD1 (6 bases). The CDR3 has 15 residues. The V gene lost 5 bases and the J gene lost 4 bases, with 18 bases spanning the gap. Germline assignment: CDR1 LGHNT and CDR2 FRNRAP. DNA of the CDR3: TGTGCTAGTGGTCCGACGACAGGAGCGATTTACGAGCAGTACTTC. This gives the protein CASGPTTGAIYEQYF.

The chain employs TRBV9 and TRBJ2-4; TRBD2 aligns across 8 bases. CDR3 length: 18 residues. J lost 1 base, V lost 0 bases, and 9 bases had no gene match. CDR1 SGDLS and CDR2 YYNGEE come from the germline V gene. The CDR3 nucleotides are TGTGCCAGCAGCGTAGAGCGGGGGCACCTAAGGGCCAAAAACATTCAGTACTTC. Translated: CASSVERGHLRAKNIQYF.

The chain has TRBV27 and TRBJ1-6; no firm D call. CDR3 length: 14 residues. Deletions cut 1 base from V and 10 bases from J, with 11 bases between. Germline values: CDR1 MNHEY, CDR2 SMNVEV (reference sequence). CDR3 sequence: CASSLLLTGSPLHF. DNA for the CDR3: TGTGCCAGCAGTTTATTGTTGACGGGATCACCCCTCCACTTT.

The chain joins TRBV19 to TRBJ1-6, with D possibly being TRBD1 (5 bases). Trimming took 3 bases from V and 6 from J, leaving 12 bases between them. There are 15 residues in the CDR3. Germline values: CDR1 LNHDA, CDR2 SQIVND (reference sequence). For the CDR3, the DNA is TGTGCCAGTAGTATCCCCGGGACGGCTAATTCACCCCTCCACTTT. Translating it yields CASSIPGTANSPLHF.

This chain joins TRBV10-2 and TRBJ2-3; 8 nucleotides match TRBD2. This CDR3 is built from 14 residues. Per germline, CDR1 WSHSY and CDR2 SAAADI. Trimming took 7 bases from V and 1 from J; bases not matched to a gene: 4. The CDR3 coding sequence is TGCGCCAGCAAGACGGGGGGGGGCACAGATACGCAGTATTTT. Translation: CASKTGGGTDTQYF.

The chain links TRBV6-6 to TRBJ2-1; D possibly corresponds to TRBD1 (6 bases). Germline-derived CDR1 and CDR2 are MNHNY and SVGAGI (reference sequence). With 6 bases removed from V and 8 bases from J, the gap between germline ends came to 11 bases. The CDR3 spans 12 residues. CDR3 protein: CASSPGGHEQFF. CDR3 sequence (DNA): TGTGCCAGCAGCCCTGGGGGCCATGAGCAGTTCTTC.

The chain uses TRBV5-1 and TRBJ1-1, with D possibly matching TRBD1 (5 bases). The germline V and J ends were trimmed by 4 bases and 2 bases, with 15 bases remaining between them. In germline, CDR1 is SGHRS, CDR2 YFSETQ. This CDR3 region has 15 residues. CDR3 protein: CASSPGTDSNTEAFF. Written as DNA, the CDR3 is TGCGCCAGCAGCCCGGGGACGGATTCTAACACTGAAGCTTTCTTT.

The rearrangement links TRBV19 to TRBJ1-5; D gene uncertain. The CDR3 has 15 residues. Trimming stripped 7 bases from V and 4 bases from J, with 17 bases between. Germline-derived CDR1 and CDR2 are LNHDA and SQIVND (reference sequence). This chain's CDR3 is CASKKGNSPNQPQHF. CDR3 in DNA: TGTGCCAGTAAAAAGGGTAACAGCCCTAATCAGCCCCAGCATTTT.

The gene calls are TRBV7-9 and TRBJ2-7, with a tentative D call TRBD1 (5 bases). Trimming cost V 11 bases and J 2 bases, with 19 bases left between them. Germline values: CDR1 SEHNR, CDR2 FQNEAQ (reference sequence). The CDR3 consists of 14 residues. The CDR3 spells CAASYDNRPYEQYF. CDR3 coding DNA: TGTGCCGCCAGCTACGATAACAGGCCCTACGAGCAGTACTTC.

V and J are TRBV6-1 and TRBJ1-5; no clear D. V was trimmed by 8 bases and J by 4 bases, leaving 12 bases between them. This CDR3 is built from 13 residues. The germline CDR1 and CDR2 sequences are MNHNS and SASEGT. The CDR3 nucleotides read TGTGCCAGCTTAGCAGGTTGGAATCAGCCCCAGCATTTT. Its translation: CASLAGWNQPQHF.